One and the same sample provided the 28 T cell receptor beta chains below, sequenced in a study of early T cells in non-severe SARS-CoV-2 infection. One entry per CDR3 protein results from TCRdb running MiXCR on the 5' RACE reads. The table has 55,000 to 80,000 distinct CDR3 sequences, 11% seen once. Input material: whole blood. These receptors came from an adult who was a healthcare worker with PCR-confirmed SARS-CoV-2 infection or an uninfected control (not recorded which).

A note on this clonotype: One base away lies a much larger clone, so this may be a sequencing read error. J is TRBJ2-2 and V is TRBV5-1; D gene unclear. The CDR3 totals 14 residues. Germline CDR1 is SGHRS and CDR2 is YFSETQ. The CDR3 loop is CASSLAEVTRELFF. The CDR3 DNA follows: TGCGCCAGCAGCTTGGCCGAGGTCACCAGGGAGCTGTTTTTT.

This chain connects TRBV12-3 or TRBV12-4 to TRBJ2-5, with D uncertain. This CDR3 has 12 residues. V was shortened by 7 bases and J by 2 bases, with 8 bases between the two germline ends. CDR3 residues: CASKKEQETQYF. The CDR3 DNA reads TGTGCCAGCAAGAAGGAGCAAGAGACCCAGTACTTC.

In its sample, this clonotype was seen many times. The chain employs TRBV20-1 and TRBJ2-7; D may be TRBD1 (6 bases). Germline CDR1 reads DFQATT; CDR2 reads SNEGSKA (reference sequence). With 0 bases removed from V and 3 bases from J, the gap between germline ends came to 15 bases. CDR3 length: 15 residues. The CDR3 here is CSARDLGGSNYEQYF. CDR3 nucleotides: TGCAGTGCTAGAGATCTAGGGGGATCCAACTACGAGCAGTACTTC.

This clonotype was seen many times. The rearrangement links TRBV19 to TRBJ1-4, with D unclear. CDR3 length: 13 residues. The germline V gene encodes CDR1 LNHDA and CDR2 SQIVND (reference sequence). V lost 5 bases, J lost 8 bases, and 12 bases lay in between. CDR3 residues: CASSPEEKEKLFF. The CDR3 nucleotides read TGTGCCAGTAGTCCCGAGGAGAAAGAAAAACTGTTTTTT.

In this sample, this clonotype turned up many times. Here the CDR3 DNA reads TGCAGCGTTTTCACCCAGGGGGTTCAGTACTTC. Translating it yields CSVFTQGVQYF. The genes are TRBV29-1 and TRBJ2-7, with TRBD1 matching over 7 bases. Trimming at V came to 5 bases and at J to 10 bases, leaving 8 bases not matched to a gene. Germline CDR1 SQVTM, CDR2 ANQGSEA. The CDR3 sequence is 11 residues long.

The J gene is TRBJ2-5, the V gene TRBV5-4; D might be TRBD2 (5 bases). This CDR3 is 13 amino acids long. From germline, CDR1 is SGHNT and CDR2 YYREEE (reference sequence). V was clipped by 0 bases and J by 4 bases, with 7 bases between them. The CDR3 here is CASSLAGVETQYF. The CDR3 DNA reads TGTGCCAGCAGCTTGGCCGGGGTAGAGACCCAGTACTTC.

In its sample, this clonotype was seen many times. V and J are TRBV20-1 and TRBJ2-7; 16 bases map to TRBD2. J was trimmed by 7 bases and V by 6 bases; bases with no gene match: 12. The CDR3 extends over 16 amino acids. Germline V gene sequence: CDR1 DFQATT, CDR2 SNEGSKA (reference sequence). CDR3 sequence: CSAPKVGTSGGGEQYF. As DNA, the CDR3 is TGCAGTGCCCCGAAAGTCGGGACTAGCGGGGGGGGTGAGCAGTACTTC.

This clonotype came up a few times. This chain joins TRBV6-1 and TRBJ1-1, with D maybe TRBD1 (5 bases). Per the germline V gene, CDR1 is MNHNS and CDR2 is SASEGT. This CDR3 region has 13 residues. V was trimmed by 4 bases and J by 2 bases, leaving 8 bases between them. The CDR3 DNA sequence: TGTGCCAGCAGTGCGGACATTAACACTGAAGCTTTCTTT. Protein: CASSADINTEAFF.

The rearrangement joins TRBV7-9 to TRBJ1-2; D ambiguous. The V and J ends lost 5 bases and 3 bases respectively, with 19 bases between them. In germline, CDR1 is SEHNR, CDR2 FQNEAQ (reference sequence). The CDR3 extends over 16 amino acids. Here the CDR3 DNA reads TGTGCCAGCAGCGGCGATTGGACCGGGAGTCACTATGGCTACACCTTC. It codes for CASSGDWTGSHYGYTF.

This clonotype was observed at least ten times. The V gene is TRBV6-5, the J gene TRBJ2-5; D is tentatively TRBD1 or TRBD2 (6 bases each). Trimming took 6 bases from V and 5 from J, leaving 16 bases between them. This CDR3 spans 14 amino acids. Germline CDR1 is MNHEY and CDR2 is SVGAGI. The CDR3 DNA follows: TGTGCCAGCAGGGAGGGTGTTAGGGGGGAGACCCAGTACTTC. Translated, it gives CASREGVRGETQYF.

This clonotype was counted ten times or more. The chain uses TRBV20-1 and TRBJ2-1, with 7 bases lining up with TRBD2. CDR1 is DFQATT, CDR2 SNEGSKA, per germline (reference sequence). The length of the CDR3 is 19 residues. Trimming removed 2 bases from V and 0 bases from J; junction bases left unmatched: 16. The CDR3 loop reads CSARRLLFQGGSSYNEQFF. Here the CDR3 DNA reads TGCAGTGCTAGAAGGCTTTTGTTCCAGGGCGGGAGCTCCTACAATGAGCAGTTCTTC.

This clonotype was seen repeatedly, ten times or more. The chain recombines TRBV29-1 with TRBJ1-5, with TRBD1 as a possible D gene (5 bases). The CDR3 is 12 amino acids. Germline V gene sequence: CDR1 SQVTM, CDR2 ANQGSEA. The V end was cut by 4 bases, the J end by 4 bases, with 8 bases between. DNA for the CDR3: TGCAGCGTTGGGGCAGGGAATCAGCCCCAGCATTTT. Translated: CSVGAGNQPQHF. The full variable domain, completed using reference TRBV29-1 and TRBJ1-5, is SAVISQKPSRDICQRGTSLTIQCQVDSQVTMMFWYRQQPGQSLTLIATANQGSEATYESGFVIDKFPISRPNLTFSTLTVSNMSPEDSSIYLCSVGAGNQPQHFGDGTRLSIL.

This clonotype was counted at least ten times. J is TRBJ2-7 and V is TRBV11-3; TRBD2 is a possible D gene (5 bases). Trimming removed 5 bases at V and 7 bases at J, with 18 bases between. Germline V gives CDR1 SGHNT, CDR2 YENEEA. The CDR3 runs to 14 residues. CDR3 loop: CASSPRTGMGEQYF. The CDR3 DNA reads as TGTGCCAGCAGCCCCCGCACGGGAATGGGGGAGCAGTACTTC.

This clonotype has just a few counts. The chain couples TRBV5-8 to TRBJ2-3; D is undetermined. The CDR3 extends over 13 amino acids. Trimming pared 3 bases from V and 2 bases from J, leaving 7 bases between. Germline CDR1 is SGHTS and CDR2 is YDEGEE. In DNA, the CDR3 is TGTGCCAGCAGCTCGAGCTACACAGATACGCAGTATTTT. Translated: CASSSSYTDTQYF.

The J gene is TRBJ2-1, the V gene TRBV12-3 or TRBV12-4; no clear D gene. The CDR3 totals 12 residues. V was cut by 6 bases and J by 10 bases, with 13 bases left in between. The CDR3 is CASSKTNREQFF. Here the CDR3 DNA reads TGTGCCAGCAGCAAAACCAACCGCGAGCAGTTCTTC.

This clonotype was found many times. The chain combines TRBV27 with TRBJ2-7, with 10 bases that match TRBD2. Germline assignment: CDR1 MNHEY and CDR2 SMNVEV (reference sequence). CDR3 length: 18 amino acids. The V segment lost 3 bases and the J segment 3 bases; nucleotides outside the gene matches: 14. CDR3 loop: CASSFSPSTSGVHYEQYF. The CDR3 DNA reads TGTGCCAGCAGTTTTTCCCCCTCTACTAGCGGGGTCCACTACGAGCAGTACTTC.

CDR3 bases: TGTGCCAGCAGTTTTGGCCAGGGAACTACTGAAGCTTTCTTT. As protein: CASSFGQGTTEAFF. The J gene is TRBJ1-1, the V gene TRBV27, with TRBD1 as a possible D gene (5 bases). Trimming stripped 3 bases from V and 5 bases from J, with 13 bases between. This CDR3 is built from 14 residues. Looked up from germline, CDR1 is MNHEY and CDR2 is SMNVEV (reference sequence).

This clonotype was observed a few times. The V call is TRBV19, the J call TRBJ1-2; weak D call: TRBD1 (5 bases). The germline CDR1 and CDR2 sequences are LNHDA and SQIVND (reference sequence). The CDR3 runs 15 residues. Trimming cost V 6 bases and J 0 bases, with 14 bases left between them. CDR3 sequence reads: CASRLTGQTNYGYTF. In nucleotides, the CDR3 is TGTGCCAGTAGGCTTACGGGGCAGACTAACTATGGCTACACCTTC. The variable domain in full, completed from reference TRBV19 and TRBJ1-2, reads DGGITQSPKYLFRKEGQNVTLSCEQNLNHDAMYWYRQDPGQGLRLIYYSQIVNDFQKGDIAEGYSVSREKKESFPLTVTSAQKNPTAFYLCASRLTGQTNYGYTFGSGTRLTVV.

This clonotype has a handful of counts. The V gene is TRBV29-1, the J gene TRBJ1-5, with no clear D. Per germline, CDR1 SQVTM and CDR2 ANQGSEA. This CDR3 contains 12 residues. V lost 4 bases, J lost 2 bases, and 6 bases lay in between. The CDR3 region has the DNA TGCAGCGTTGTTGTGGGCAATCAGCCCCAGCATTTT. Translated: CSVVVGNQPQHF. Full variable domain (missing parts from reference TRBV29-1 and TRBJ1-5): SAVISQKPSRDICQRGTSLTIQCQVDSQVTMMFWYRQQPGQSLTLIATANQGSEATYESGFVIDKFPISRPNLTFSTLTVSNMSPEDSSIYLCSVVVGNQPQHFGDGTRLSIL.

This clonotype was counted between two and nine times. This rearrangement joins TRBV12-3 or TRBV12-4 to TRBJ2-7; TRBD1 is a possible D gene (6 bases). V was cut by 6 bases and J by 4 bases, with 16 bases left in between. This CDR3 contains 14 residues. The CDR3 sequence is CASSSDGGFYEQYF. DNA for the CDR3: TGTGCCAGCAGCTCCGATGGGGGCTTTTACGAGCAGTACTTC.

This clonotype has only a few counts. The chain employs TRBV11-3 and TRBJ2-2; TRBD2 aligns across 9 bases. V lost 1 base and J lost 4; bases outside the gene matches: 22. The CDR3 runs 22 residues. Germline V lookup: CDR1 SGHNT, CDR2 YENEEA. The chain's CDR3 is CASSLVRFPSGTTTRSTGELFF. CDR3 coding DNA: TGTGCCAGCAGCTTAGTAAGGTTCCCTAGCGGGACCACCACGCGAAGCACCGGGGAGCTGTTTTTT. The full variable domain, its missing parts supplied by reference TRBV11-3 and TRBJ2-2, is EAGVVQSPRYKIIEKKQPVAFWCNPISGHNTLYWYLQNLGQGPELLIRYENEEAVDDSQLPKDRFSAERLKGVDSTLKIQPAELGDSAVYLCASSLVRFPSGTTTRSTGELFFGEGSRLTVL.

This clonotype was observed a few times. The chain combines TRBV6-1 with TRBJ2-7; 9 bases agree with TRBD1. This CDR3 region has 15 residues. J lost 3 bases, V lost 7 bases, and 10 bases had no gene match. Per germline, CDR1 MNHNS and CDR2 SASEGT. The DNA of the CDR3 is TGTGCCAGCATCGAACCGGGACAGGGTGGCTACGAGCAGTACTTC. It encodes CASIEPGQGGYEQYF.

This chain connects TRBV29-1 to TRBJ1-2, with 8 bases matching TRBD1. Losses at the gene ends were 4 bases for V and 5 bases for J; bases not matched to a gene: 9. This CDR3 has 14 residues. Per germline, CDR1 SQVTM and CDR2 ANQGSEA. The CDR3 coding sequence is TGCAGCGTTGCCGACAGGGGTGGAAGGTATGGCTACACCTTC. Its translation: CSVADRGGRYGYTF. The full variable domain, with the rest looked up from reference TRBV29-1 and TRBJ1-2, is SAVISQKPSRDICQRGTSLTIQCQVDSQVTMMFWYRQQPGQSLTLIATANQGSEATYESGFVIDKFPISRPNLTFSTLTVSNMSPEDSSIYLCSVADRGGRYGYTFGSGTRLTVV.

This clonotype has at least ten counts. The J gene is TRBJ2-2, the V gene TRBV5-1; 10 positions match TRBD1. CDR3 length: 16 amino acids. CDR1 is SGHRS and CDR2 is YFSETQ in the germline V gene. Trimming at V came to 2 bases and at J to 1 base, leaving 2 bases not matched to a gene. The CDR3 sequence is CASSFGDRGNTGELFF. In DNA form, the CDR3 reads TGCGCCAGCAGCTTTGGGGACAGGGGGAACACCGGGGAGCTGTTTTTT.

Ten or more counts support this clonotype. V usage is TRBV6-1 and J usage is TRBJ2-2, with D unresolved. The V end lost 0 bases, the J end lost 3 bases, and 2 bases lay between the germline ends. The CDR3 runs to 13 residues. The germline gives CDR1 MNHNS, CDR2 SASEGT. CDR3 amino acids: CASSEADTGELFF. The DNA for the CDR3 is TGTGCCAGCAGTGAAGCAGACACCGGGGAGCTGTTTTTT.

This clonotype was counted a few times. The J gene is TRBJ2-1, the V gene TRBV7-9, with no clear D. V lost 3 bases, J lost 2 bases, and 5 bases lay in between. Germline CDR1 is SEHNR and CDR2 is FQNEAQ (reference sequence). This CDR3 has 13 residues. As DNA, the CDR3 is TGTGCCAGCAGCTTGATACCCTACAATGAGCAGTTCTTC. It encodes CASSLIPYNEQFF.

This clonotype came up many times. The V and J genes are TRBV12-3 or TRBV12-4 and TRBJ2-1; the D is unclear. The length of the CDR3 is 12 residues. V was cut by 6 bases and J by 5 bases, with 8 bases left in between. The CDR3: CASRQFNNEQFF. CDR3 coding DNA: TGTGCCAGCAGACAATTTAACAATGAGCAGTTCTTC.

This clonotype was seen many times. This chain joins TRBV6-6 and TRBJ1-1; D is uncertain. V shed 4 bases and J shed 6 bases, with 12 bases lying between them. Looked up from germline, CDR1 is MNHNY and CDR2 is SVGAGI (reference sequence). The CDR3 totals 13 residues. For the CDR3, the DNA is TGTGCCAGCAGTTTTGTCGGCCATCCTGAAGCTTTCTTT. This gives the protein CASSFVGHPEAFF.